This entry lists 22 T cell receptor beta chains sequenced from one sample in a study of CD8+ T cells in alopecia areata. Sequencing relied on a cDNA template that was reverse transcribed from extracted RNA. The repertoire was sequenced with immunoSEQ multiplex PCR; TCRdb's copy has only in-frame clones and lacks some. The sample includes more than 110,000 clones, roughly 64% of them seen just once. The sample was CD4+ T cells sorted from blood, taken at week 0. The source is a human donor with alopecia areata.

This chain connects TRBV4-2 to TRBJ2-3; D possibly corresponds to TRBD2 (6 bases). This CDR3 comprises 13 residues. Trimming shortened V by 4 bases and J by 6 bases, and 11 bases separated the two germline ends. CDR1 LGHNA and CDR2 YNFKEQ come from the germline V gene. The CDR3 here is CASSLGTPDTQYF. In DNA, the CDR3 is TGTGCCAGCAGCCTGGGGACTCCGGATACGCAGTATTTT.

The chain employs TRBV5-1 and TRBJ2-5; D remains ambiguous. V was shortened by 2 bases and J by 1 base, with 9 bases between the two germline ends. Germline V CDR1 and CDR2: SGHRS, YFSETQ. The CDR3 sequence is 14 residues long. The CDR3 DNA is TGCGCCAGCAGCTTCGACACTTCCCAAGAGACCCAGTACTTC. Translating it yields CASSFDTSQETQYF.

A few counts support this clone. The J gene is TRBJ1-1, the V gene TRBV4-1; D unresolved. Germline CDR1 reads MGHRA; CDR2 reads YSYEKL. Trimming took 1 base from V and 4 from J, leaving 10 bases between them. The CDR3 length is 14 residues. CDR3 sequence reads: CASSQGLGPTEAFF. In nucleotides, the CDR3 is TGCGCCAGCAGCCAAGGGTTGGGTCCCACTGAAGCTTTCTTT.

The chain carries TRBV10-3 and TRBJ1-5; tentatively, D is TRBD1 (5 bases). Trimming left V 7 bases short and J 10 bases short, with 17 bases between. Germline-derived CDR1 and CDR2 are ENHRY and SYGVKD. This CDR3 has 13 residues. In DNA form, the CDR3 reads TGTGCCATCAACCCCGACGGGGGAGAACCCCAGCATTTT. Amino acids: CAINPDGGEPQHF.

The chain couples TRBV19 to TRBJ2-5, with unresolved D. Between the trimmed V and J ends, which lost 5 bases and 5 bases, there was a span of 9 bases. The germline gives CDR1 LNHDA, CDR2 SQIVND (reference sequence). CDR3 length: 12 amino acids. The CDR3: CASSPAGETQYF. The CDR3 DNA sequence: TGTGCCAGTAGTCCGGCCGGGGAGACCCAGTACTTC.

As DNA, the CDR3 is TGTGCCAGCAACACCCCCGGGGGGGAAGAGACCCAGTACTTC. Translation: CASNTPGGEETQYF. The chain carries TRBV5-6 and TRBJ2-5; 8 bases match TRBD2. Germline CDR1 and CDR2: SGHDT and YYEEEE. This CDR3 region has 14 residues. V lost 6 bases and J lost 3; bases outside the gene matches: 7.

CDR3 loop: CSVEDPNYGYTF. The CDR3 bases are TGCAGCGTTGAAGACCCCAACTATGGCTACACCTTC. The genes are TRBV29-1 and TRBJ1-2, with D uncertain. This CDR3 spans 12 amino acids. V was pared by 0 bases and J by 2 bases, with 4 bases between. The V gene's germline CDR1 is SQVTM and CDR2 ANQGSEA.

The genes are TRBV6-6 and TRBJ2-7; D could derive from TRBD1 or TRBD2 (5 bases each). Per the germline V gene, CDR1 is MNHNY and CDR2 is SVGAGI (reference sequence). The V gene lost 6 bases and the J gene lost 3 bases, with 12 bases spanning the gap. The CDR3 contains 13 residues. The CDR3 bases are TGTGCCAGCAGCTTTACGGGGCGCTACGAGCAGTACTTC. Its protein product is CASSFTGRYEQYF.

The chain joins TRBV7-2 to TRBJ1-6; TRBD1 aligns across 7 bases. The J segment lost 7 bases and the V segment lost 4 bases, leaving 7 bases of the junction unmatched. There are 15 residues in the CDR3. The germline V gene has CDR1 SGHTA and CDR2 FQGNSA. The CDR3 sequence is CASSSDRLGNSPLHF. CDR3 coding DNA: TGTGCCAGCAGCTCGGACAGGCTCGGAAATTCACCCCTCCACTTT.

The J gene is TRBJ2-7, the V gene TRBV5-4, with D perhaps TRBD1 (6 bases). CDR1 and CDR2 (germline): SGHNT, YYREEE (reference sequence). This CDR3 is 15 amino acids long. Trimming pared 7 bases from V and 6 bases from J, leaving 23 bases between. The CDR3 DNA reads as TGTGCCAGCCATCGATCAGGGACACTGGTCGGCGAGCAGTACTTC. Its protein is CASHRSGTLVGEQYF.

The CDR3 loop reads CASSLALARRTETQYF. Here the CDR3 DNA reads TGTGCCAGCAGCTTGGCACTAGCGAGAAGGACAGAGACCCAGTACTTC. The J gene is TRBJ2-5, the V gene TRBV5-4; 7 bases align to TRBD2. Germline V gene lookup returns CDR1 SGHNT and CDR2 YYREEE (reference sequence). V was clipped by 0 bases and J by 4 bases; unmatched bases: 9. This CDR3 is 16 amino acids long.

This clone turned up a few times. The chain combines TRBV29-1 with TRBJ1-2; a weak D match, TRBD1 (5 bases). The V gene's germline CDR1 is SQVTM and CDR2 ANQGSEA. This CDR3 is 12 amino acids long. Trimming removed 3 bases from V and 3 bases from J, with 8 bases in between. CDR3 protein: CSVDQGDYGYTF. CDR3 DNA sequence: TGCAGCGTTGACCAGGGTGACTATGGCTACACCTTC.

The chain recombines TRBV2 with TRBJ2-4; D possibly corresponds to TRBD1 (6 bases). Deletions cut 4 bases from V and 5 bases from J, with 9 bases between. Germline V CDR1 and CDR2: SNHLY, FYNNEI. The CDR3 length is 13 residues. The CDR3 coding sequence is TGTGCCAGCAGTGTTAACAGGGAAAACATTCAGTACTTC. This sequence encodes CASSVNRENIQYF. The full variable domain, rest sourced from reference TRBV2 and TRBJ2-4, is EPEVTQTPSHQVTQMGQEVILRCVPISNHLYFYWYRQILGQKVEFLVSFYNNEISEKSEIFDDQFSVERPDGSNFTLKIRSTKLEDSAMYFCASSVNRENIQYFGAGTRLSVL.

This CDR3 reads CASSQERLVRRELFF. Here the CDR3 DNA reads TGCGCCAGCAGCCAAGAAAGGCTAGTTAGGAGGGAGCTGTTTTTT. The chain has TRBV4-1 and TRBJ2-2; D is undetermined. The ends were cut back, 0 bases at V and 9 bases at J, with 14 bases in the middle. The germline gives CDR1 MGHRA, CDR2 YSYEKL. The CDR3 sequence is 15 residues long.

This clone came up a few times. The chain's CDR3 is CASSQSTGTSVFF. The CDR3 DNA reads TGCGCCAGCAGCCAATCGACCGGGACTAGTGTGTTCTTC. The rearrangement links TRBV4-3 to TRBJ2-1; 8 nucleotides line up with TRBD2. V dropped 2 bases and J dropped 15; count of bases not matched to a gene: 9. This CDR3 contains 13 residues. The germline V gene encodes CDR1 LGHNA and CDR2 YSLEER.

The chain combines TRBV9 with TRBJ1-1, with D perhaps matching TRBD1 (5 bases). The CDR3 consists of 16 residues. Trimming pared 4 bases from V and 0 bases from J, leaving 16 bases between. CDR1 and CDR2 from the germline V gene are SGDLS and YYNGEE. Written as DNA, the CDR3 is TGTGCCAGCAGCCCCCAATGGGGCTCCGTGAACACTGAAGCTTTCTTT. Translation: CASSPQWGSVNTEAFF.

The J gene is TRBJ2-7, the V gene TRBV7-2; TRBD1 might be the D (5 bases). CDR1 is SGHTA and CDR2 is FQGNSA in the germline V gene. CDR3 size: 13 residues. Trimming removed 0 bases at V and 5 bases at J, with 8 bases between. CDR3 loop: CASSLAQGNEQYF. CDR3 nucleotide sequence: TGTGCCAGCAGCTTAGCGCAGGGAAACGAGCAGTACTTC.

The genes are TRBV11-2 and TRBJ2-2; 7 positions match TRBD1. This CDR3 is 13 amino acids long. V trimming: 4 bases; J trimming: 9 bases; junction bases outside the gene matches: 5. Germline-derived CDR1 and CDR2 are SGHAT and FQNNGV. DNA for the CDR3: TGTGCCAGCAGCTCCCGACAGGGCCGGGAGCTGTTTTTT. Translating gives CASSSRQGRELFF.

The V and J genes are TRBV7-6 and TRBJ1-4, with 11 bases lining up with TRBD1. This CDR3 has 17 residues. V lost 6 bases and J lost 0; bases outside the gene matches: 6. Germline loops: CDR1 SGHVS, CDR2 FNYEAQ. The CDR3, as DNA: TGTGCCAGCAGTTCTGGACAGGGGGCCGCAACTAATGAAAAACTGTTTTTT. This gives the protein CASSSGQGAATNEKLFF.

This clone has just a few counts. V gene TRBV29-1 combines with J gene TRBJ2-7; 7 bases are a match to TRBD1. Germline CDR1 is SQVTM and CDR2 is ANQGSEA. The junction had 11 bases not matched to a gene; V was cut back by 3 bases and J by 6 bases. The CDR3 runs to 14 residues. CDR3 in DNA: TGCAGCGTTGACAAACAGGGGTCCGTCGCCGAGCAGTACTTC. Translated, it gives CSVDKQGSVAEQYF.

The chain recombines TRBV27 with TRBJ1-1; D possibly corresponds to TRBD1 (5 bases). The V gene's germline CDR1 is MNHEY and CDR2 SMNVEV (reference sequence). The V and J ends lost 2 bases and 1 base respectively, with 8 bases between them. The CDR3 has 14 residues. The CDR3 nucleotides are TGTGCCAGCAGTTTAGGGCAGGGGAACACTGAAGCTTTCTTT. As protein: CASSLGQGNTEAFF.

This clone was counted only a few times. One junction end does not reproduce the germline sequence, and a read error may be involved. This rearrangement joins TRBV5-1 to TRBJ2-1; 14 bases fit TRBD2. The length of the CDR3 is 15 residues. CDR1 is SGHRS, CDR2 YFSETQ, per germline. CDR3 nucleotide sequence: TGCGCCAGCAGCTTAGCGACTAGCGGGGGGGCCAGCCGGCTCTTC. It specifies CASSLATSGGASRLF.